Listed here are 15 T cell receptor beta chains from one sample, sequenced in a study of cytomegalovirus exposure and HLA in healthy donors (dated by TCRdb to about 2017). Receptor libraries were prepared by the immunoSEQ multiplex PCR assay. For the multiplex PCR, a mixture combining 60 forward primers for TCR Vbeta segments and 13 reverse primers for TCR Jbeta segments was used. Sourced from immuneACCESS, this table was stored by TCRdb with only in-frame sequences that have V and J called. A share of the clones is absent; for the studies checked, an unresolved V gene accounts for under half, and the remainder has no known explanation. Here the sample has some 150,000 clones; around 75% occur a single time. The ten largest clones add up to under 3.5% of the sample. The sequencing sample was made of PBMCs. The receptors originated from a woman aged 25 to 39 in good health and CMV-seronegative.

V gene TRBV5-6 combines with J gene TRBJ2-7; weak D call: TRBD1 (6 bases). Trimming left V 4 bases short and J 2 bases short, with 16 bases between. There are 15 residues in the CDR3. Germline CDR1 is SGHDT and CDR2 is YYEEEE. CDR3 residues: CASSRPGQQTYEQYF. CDR3 nucleotides: TGTGCCAGCAGCCGGCCGGGACAACAGACCTACGAGCAGTACTTC.

The V and J genes are TRBV25-1 and TRBJ2-7; 7 bases fit TRBD1. This CDR3 is built from 16 residues. The germline V gene has CDR1 MGHDK and CDR2 SYGVNS. J gave up 1 base and V 1 base, and 7 bases lay outside the gene matches. The CDR3 DNA reads as TGTGCCAGCAGTGAATCAAAGGGGGCCGGTTCCTACGAGCAGTACTTC. This codes for CASSESKGAGSYEQYF.

The genes are TRBV11-3 and TRBJ2-3; D is unclear. Trimming took off 5 bases at V and 0 bases at J, with 6 bases between the two ends. The CDR3 consists of 13 residues. The germline CDR1 and CDR2 sequences are SGHNT and YENEEA. As DNA, the CDR3 is TGTGCCAGCAGCCTTCGTAGCACAGATACGCAGTATTTT. It translates to CASSLRSTDTQYF.

The V and J genes are TRBV7-2 and TRBJ1-5; D not resolved. There are 13 residues in the CDR3. Germline CDR1 SGHTA, CDR2 FQGNSA. V gave up 5 bases and J gave up 6 bases, with 11 bases separating them. The CDR3, as DNA: TGTGCCAGCAGCCCTGATGAGGTTCAGCCCCAGCATTTT. This gives the protein CASSPDEVQPQHF.

The DNA of the CDR3 is TGTGCCTGGAGTGCCCCAGACAGGAGCACAGATACGCAGTATTTT. Residues: CAWSAPDRSTDTQYF. The V and J genes are TRBV30 and TRBJ2-3; TRBD1 is a possible D gene (6 bases). Germline assignment: CDR1 GTSNPN and CDR2 SVGIG (reference sequence). The CDR3 consists of 15 residues. V was clipped by 1 base and J by 0 bases, with 11 bases between them.

This clone has a handful of counts. The gene calls are TRBV5-6 and TRBJ2-7; D might be TRBD1 (5 bases). Germline values: CDR1 SGHDT, CDR2 YYEEEE. The CDR3 runs 12 residues. Trimming took off 3 bases at V and 3 bases at J, with 7 bases between the two ends. The CDR3 coding sequence is TGTGCCAGCAGCTGGCAGGGCTACGAGCAGTACTTC. Residues: CASSWQGYEQYF.

This rearrangement joins TRBV27 to TRBJ2-7; weak D call: TRBD2 (6 bases). V lost 3 bases and J lost 2, with 14 bases in between. This CDR3 spans 15 amino acids. Germline V gene lookup returns CDR1 MNHEY and CDR2 SMNVEV (reference sequence). The DNA of the CDR3 is TGTGCCAGCAGTTTCGGGGGATTCCTCGCCTACGAGCAGTACTTC. This encodes CASSFGGFLAYEQYF.

This clone turned up a few times. This rearrangement joins TRBV2 to TRBJ1-2; 8 bases align to TRBD1. CDR1 and CDR2 (germline): SNHLY, FYNNEI. Trimming at V came to 5 bases and at J to 2 bases, leaving 4 bases not matched to a gene. This CDR3 is built from 14 residues. The CDR3 reads CASSSGTGNYGYTF. CDR3 in DNA: TGTGCCAGCAGTTCCGGGACAGGCAACTATGGCTACACCTTC.

V usage is TRBV2 and J usage is TRBJ2-3; 8 nucleotides agree with TRBD2. CDR3 length equals 14 residues. V shed 6 bases and J 1 base; nucleotides not matched to a gene: 3. CDR1 is SNHLY and CDR2 is FYNNEI in the germline V gene. This CDR3 is CASSAAGGTDTQYF. In DNA, the CDR3 is TGTGCCAGCAGCGCAGCGGGGGGCACAGATACGCAGTATTTT.

The CDR3 sequence: CASSATGRSSYEQYF. CDR3 DNA sequence: TGTGCCAGTAGCGCGACAGGGAGAAGCTCCTACGAGCAGTACTTC. This chain uses TRBV25-1 with TRBJ2-7, with 7 nucleotides matching TRBD1. With V trimmed by 9 bases and J by 0 bases, 11 bases remained unmatched. CDR1 and CDR2 (germline): MGHDK, SYGVNS. CDR3 length: 15 residues.

Details on this clone: One end of the junction does not line up with germline, which may come from a read error. V and J are TRBV10-2 and TRBJ1-1; the D is unclear. From germline, CDR1 is WSHSY and CDR2 SAAADI. The CDR3 extends over 12 amino acids. The CDR3 reads CASRLPSTETFF. The CDR3 nucleotides are TGCGCCAGCCGACTCCCGAGCACTGAAACTTTCTTT.

The chain uses TRBV6-5 and TRBJ2-5; D ambiguous. The CDR3 totals 15 residues. V was clipped by 2 bases and J by 2 bases, with 12 bases between them. CDR1 is MNHEY, CDR2 SVGAGI, per germline. CDR3 nucleotide sequence: TGTGCCAGCAGTTACATATTTGCGCTTCAAGAGACCCAGTACTTC. This sequence encodes CASSYIFALQETQYF.

This clone has a single count. The rearrangement joins TRBV5-4 to TRBJ2-5; 9 nucleotides align to TRBD2. The V gene end was trimmed by 4 bases and the J gene end by 0 bases; junction bases not matched to a gene: 10. The germline V gene has CDR1 SGHNT and CDR2 YYREEE (reference sequence). The CDR3 contains 17 residues. The CDR3 DNA is TGTGCCAGCAGCCCCGGACTAGCGCGATATCACCAAGAGACCCAGTACTTC. This codes for CASSPGLARYHQETQYF.

This chain connects TRBV7-3 to TRBJ2-7; no firm D call. Per germline, CDR1 SGHTA and CDR2 FQGTGA. The CDR3 covers 13 residues. Between the trimmed V and J ends, which lost 4 bases and 2 bases, there was a span of 9 bases. CDR3 sequence reads: CASSSQHTYEQYF. In nucleotides, the CDR3 is TGTGCCAGCAGCTCACAGCATACCTACGAGCAGTACTTC.

V is TRBV6-6 and J is TRBJ2-1; D might be TRBD2 (7 bases). V was cut by 6 bases and J by 4 bases, with 19 bases left in between. The CDR3 totals 16 residues. In germline, CDR1 is MNHNY, CDR2 SVGAGI (reference sequence). In DNA, the CDR3 is TGTGCCAGCAGACTGCCTGGGGGGGGACAATACAATGAGCAGTTCTTC. This translates into CASRLPGGGQYNEQFF.